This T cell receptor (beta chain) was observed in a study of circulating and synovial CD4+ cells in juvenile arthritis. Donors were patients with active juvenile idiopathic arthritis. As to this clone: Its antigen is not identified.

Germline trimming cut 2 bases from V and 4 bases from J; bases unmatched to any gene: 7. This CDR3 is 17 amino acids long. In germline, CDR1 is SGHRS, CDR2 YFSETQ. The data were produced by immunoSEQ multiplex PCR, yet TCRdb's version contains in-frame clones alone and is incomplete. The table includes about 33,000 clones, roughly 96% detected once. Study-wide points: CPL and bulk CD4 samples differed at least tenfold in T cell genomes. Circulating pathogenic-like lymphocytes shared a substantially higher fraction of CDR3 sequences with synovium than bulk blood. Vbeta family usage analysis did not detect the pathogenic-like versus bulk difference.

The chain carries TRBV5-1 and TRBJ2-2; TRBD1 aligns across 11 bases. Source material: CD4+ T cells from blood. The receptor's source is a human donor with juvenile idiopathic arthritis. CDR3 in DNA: TGCGCCAGCAGCTTTTCAGGACAGGGGGCAGGCACCGGGGAGCTGTTTTTT. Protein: CASSFSGQGAGTGELFF.